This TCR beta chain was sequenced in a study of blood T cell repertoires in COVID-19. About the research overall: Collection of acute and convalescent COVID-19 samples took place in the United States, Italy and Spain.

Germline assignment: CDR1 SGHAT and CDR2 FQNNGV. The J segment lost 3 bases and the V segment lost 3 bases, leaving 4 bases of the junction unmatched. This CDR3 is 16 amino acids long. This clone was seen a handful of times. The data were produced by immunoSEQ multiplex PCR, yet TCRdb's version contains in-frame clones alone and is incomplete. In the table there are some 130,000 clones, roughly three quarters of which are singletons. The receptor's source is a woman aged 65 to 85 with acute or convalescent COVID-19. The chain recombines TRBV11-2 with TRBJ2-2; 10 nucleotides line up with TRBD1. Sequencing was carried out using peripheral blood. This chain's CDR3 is CASSFRQGAYTGELFF. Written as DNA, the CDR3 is TGTGCCAGCAGCTTTAGACAGGGGGCTTACACCGGGGAGCTGTTTTTT.